Presented here are 10 T cell receptor beta chains from one specimen sequenced in a study of spatial heterogeneity in lung cancer. Using its own MiXCR run on the 5' RACE reads, TCRdb lists one record per CDR3 protein. The sample consists of 720 or so distinct CDR3 sequences, more than 14% of them appearing once. Time point described: sample taken at primary tumor resection. The specimen comprised normal lung tissue next to the tumor, sampled at surgery. Source of these receptors: a male donor with early-stage non-small cell lung cancer.

This clonotype is termed large. This chain connects TRBV7-9 to TRBJ2-3; the D gene is possibly TRBD1 (6 bases). CDR1 is SEHNR and CDR2 is FQNEAQ in the germline V gene (reference sequence). This CDR3 region has 15 residues. Trimming stripped 5 bases from V and 2 bases from J, with 14 bases between. The CDR3 bases are TGTGCCAGCAGCCAGACAGGAACACACACAGATACGCAGTATTTT. Translating gives CASSQTGTHTDTQYF.

This clonotype has more than one count but fewer than ten. The genes are TRBV7-6 and TRBJ2-2; D is unresolved. From germline, CDR1 is SGHVS and CDR2 FNYEAQ. The CDR3 spans 14 residues. V was shortened by 0 bases and J by 5 bases, with 7 bases between the two germline ends. The CDR3 DNA reads TGTGCCAGCAGCTTAGCGGGCTTAACCGGGGAGCTGTTTTTT. It codes for CASSLAGLTGELFF.

The chain joins TRBV5-4 to TRBJ2-3; no reliable D call. V was cut by 0 bases and J by 5 bases, with 4 bases left in between. Per germline, CDR1 SGHNT and CDR2 YYREEE (reference sequence). This CDR3 is built from 12 residues. The CDR3 nucleotides read TGTGCCAGCAGCTTGGGAGGAGATACGCAGTATTTT. Its translation is CASSLGGDTQYF.

In this sample, this clonotype is large. V and J are TRBV29-1 and TRBJ2-7, with D perhaps being TRBD1 or TRBD2 (6 bases each). V was clipped by 6 bases and J by 3 bases, with 21 bases between them. The CDR3 length is 15 residues. Germline loops: CDR1 SQVTM, CDR2 ANQGSEA. The CDR3 is CSVMGGVDSSYEQYF. The DNA for the CDR3 is TGCAGCGTGATGGGGGGCGTCGACAGTAGCTACGAGCAGTACTTC.

By share of the sample, this clonotype is medium-sized. This chain connects TRBV6-2 or TRBV6-3 to TRBJ2-5; no reliable D call. Germline V lookup: CDR1 MNHEY, CDR2 SVGEGT. Trimming took 2 bases from V and 4 from J, leaving 2 bases between them. The CDR3 is 11 amino acids. The DNA for the CDR3 is TGTGCCAGCAGTTACGGAGAGACCCAGTACTTC. This translates into CASSYGETQYF.

In this sample, this clonotype is medium-sized. The gene calls are TRBV29-1 and TRBJ2-3, with D perhaps being TRBD1 or TRBD2 (6 bases each). V was trimmed by 6 bases and J by 4 bases, leaving 29 bases between them. Germline V lookup: CDR1 SQVTM, CDR2 ANQGSEA. This CDR3 spans 18 amino acids. Here the CDR3 DNA reads TGCAGCGTCGCCGGGGGCGAGTTCAGTAAGCCGTTCTCAGATACGCAGTATTTT. This sequence encodes CSVAGGEFSKPFSDTQYF.

This clonotype qualifies as medium-sized. The chain joins TRBV7-9 to TRBJ1-5, with a tentative D call TRBD1 (5 bases). V dropped 4 bases and J dropped 2 bases, with 12 bases sitting between them. The CDR3 is 15 amino acids. CDR1 and CDR2 from the germline V gene are SEHNR and FQNEAQ (reference sequence). The CDR3 here is CASSSVGPGNQPQHF. The CDR3 region has the DNA TGTGCCAGCAGCTCCGTGGGGCCAGGCAATCAGCCCCAGCATTTT.

The chain combines TRBV7-2 with TRBJ2-7, with 8 positions matching TRBD2. After removal of 2 bases from V and 2 bases from J, the junction contained 2 bases not matched to a gene. This CDR3 contains 14 residues. Germline lookup yields CDR1 SGHTA and CDR2 FQGNSA. The CDR3 nucleotides read TGTGCCAGCAGCTTAAACGGGAGGGCCTACGAGCAGTACTTC. Translating gives CASSLNGRAYEQYF.

This clonotype was counted ten times or more. The V and J genes are TRBV5-1 and TRBJ2-1; 8 bases line up with TRBD2. The CDR3 consists of 17 residues. The V segment lost 5 bases and the J segment 0 bases; nucleotides outside the gene matches: 10. The germline CDR1 and CDR2 sequences are SGHRS and YFSETQ. As DNA, the CDR3 is TGCGCCAGCAGTATAATGGGCAGCGGGAGCTCCTACAATGAGCAGTTCTTC. Translation gives CASSIMGSGSSYNEQFF.

The gene calls are TRBV3-1 and TRBJ2-3; tentative D call: TRBD2 (6 bases). The CDR3 spans 15 residues. Trimming stripped 1 base from V and 6 bases from J, with 14 bases between. The germline gives CDR1 LGHDT, CDR2 YNNKEL (reference sequence). CDR3 sequence (DNA): TGTGCCAGCAGCCAAGTTCATAGCGGAGACGATACGCAGTATTTT. Encoded protein: CASSQVHSGDDTQYF.